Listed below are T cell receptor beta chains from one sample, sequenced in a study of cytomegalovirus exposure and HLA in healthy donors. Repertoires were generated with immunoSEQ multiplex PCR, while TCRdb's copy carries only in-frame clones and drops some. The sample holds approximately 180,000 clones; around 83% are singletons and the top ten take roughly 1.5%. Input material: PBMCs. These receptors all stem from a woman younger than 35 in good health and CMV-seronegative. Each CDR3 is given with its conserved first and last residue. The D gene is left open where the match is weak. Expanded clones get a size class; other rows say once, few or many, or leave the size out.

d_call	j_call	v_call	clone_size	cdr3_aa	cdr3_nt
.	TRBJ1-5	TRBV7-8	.	CASSDGSVEGHF	TGTGCCAGCAGCGACGGGTCAGTGGAGGGGCATTTT
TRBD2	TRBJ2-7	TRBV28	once	CASSFLFGTSGRAGSYEQYF	TGTGCCAGCAGTTTCCTATTCGGGACTAGCGGGAGGGCCGGGTCCTACGAGCAGTACTTC
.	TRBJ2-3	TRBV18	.	CASSLRRRGTDTQYF	TGTGCCAGCTCCCTTAGGAGGCGCGGCACAGATACGCAGTATTTT
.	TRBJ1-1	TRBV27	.	CASSLWGDLNTEAFF	TGTGCCAGCAGTCTCTGGGGGGACCTGAACACTGAAGCTTTCTTT
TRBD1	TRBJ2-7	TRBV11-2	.	CASNSYPAPGTGVYEQYF	TGTGCCAGCAACAGTTATCCCGCCCCCGGGACAGGGGTATACGAGCAGTACTTC
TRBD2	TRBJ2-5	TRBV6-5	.	CASGRAGIQETQYF	TGTGCCAGCGGTCGAGCGGGGATCCAAGAGACCCAGTACTTC
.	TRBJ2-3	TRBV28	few	CASGSSNGDTQYF	TGTGCCAGCGGGAGCTCGAATGGCGATACGCAGTATTTT
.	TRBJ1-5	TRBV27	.	CASSFYGKSNQPQHF	TGTGCCAGCAGTTTCTATGGTAAGAGCAATCAGCCCCAGCATTTT
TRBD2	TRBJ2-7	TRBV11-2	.	CASRRGGRESEQYF	TGTGCCAGCAGAAGAGGCGGGAGGGAATCCGAGCAGTACTTC
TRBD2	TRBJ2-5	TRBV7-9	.	CASSLGDYQEPQYF	TGTGCCAGCAGCTTAGGGGACTACCAAGAGCCCCAGTACTTC
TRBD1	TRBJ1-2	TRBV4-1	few	CASSPGQGGGYTF	TGCGCCAGCAGCCCGGGACAGGGGGGTGGCTACACCTTC
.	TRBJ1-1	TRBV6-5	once	CASSYLAGNTEAFF	TGTGCCAGCAGTTACCTGGCAGGGAACACTGAAGCTTTCTTT
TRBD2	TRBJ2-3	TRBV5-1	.	CASSGREGTDTQYF	TGCGCCTCAAGTGGGCGGGAGGGCACAGATACGCAGTATTTT
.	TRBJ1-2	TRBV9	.	CASSVGWEWGGGYTF	TGTGCCAGCAGCGTAGGATGGGAATGGGGAGGAGGCTACACCTTC
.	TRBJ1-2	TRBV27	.	CASSSSRGFSSVGYTF	TGTGCCAGCAGTTCTAGCAGGGGTTTTAGCTCTGTTGGCTACACCTTC
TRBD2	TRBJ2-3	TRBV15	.	CATSRGEGGSDTQYF	TGTGCCACCAGCAGAGGGGAGGGTGGTTCAGATACGCAGTATTTT
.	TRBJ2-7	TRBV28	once	CASSSGLYEQYF	TGTGCCAGCAGCTCGGGACTTTACGAGCAGTACTTC
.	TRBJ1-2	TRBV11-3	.	CASSLAQGYGYTF	TGTGCCAGCAGCTTAGCACAGGGCTATGGCTACACCTTC
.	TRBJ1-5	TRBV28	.	CASSETGPRGQPQHF	TGTGCCAGCAGCGAAACAGGTCCCCGAGGTCAGCCCCAGCATTTT
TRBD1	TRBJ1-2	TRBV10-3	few	CAISPDRVYTF	TGTGCCATCAGTCCCGACAGGGTATACACCTTC
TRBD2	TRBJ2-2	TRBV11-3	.	CASSLIHSGEGRIGELFF	TGTGCCAGCAGCTTAATACATTCGGGGGAGGGCCGGATCGGGGAGCTGTTTTTT
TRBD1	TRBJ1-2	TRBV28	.	CASSPGTGQIYTF	TGTGCCAGCAGTCCCGGGACAGGGCAAATCTACACCTTC
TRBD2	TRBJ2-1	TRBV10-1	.	CASSEGTSGTNYFNEQFF	TGCGCCAGCAGTGAGGGGACTAGCGGGACCAATTATTTCAATGAGCAGTTCTTC
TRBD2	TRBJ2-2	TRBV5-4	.	CASSLDSSGTGELFF	TGTGCCAGCAGCTTGGATTCTAGCGGCACCGGGGAGCTGTTTTTT
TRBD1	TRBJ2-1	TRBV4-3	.	CASSQDGQGAWNEQFF	TGCGCCAGCAGCCAAGACGGGCAGGGGGCTTGGAATGAGCAGTTCTTC
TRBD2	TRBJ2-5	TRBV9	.	CASSFSGKETQYF	TGTGCCAGCAGCTTTAGCGGGAAAGAGACCCAGTACTTC
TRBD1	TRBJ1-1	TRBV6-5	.	CASSPTGGSGTEAFF	TGTGCCAGCAGCCCTACAGGGGGCTCGGGCACTGAAGCTTTCTTT
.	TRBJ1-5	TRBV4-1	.	CASSQVGGNQPQHF	TGCGCCAGCAGCCAAGTTGGGGGGAATCAGCCCCAGCATTTT
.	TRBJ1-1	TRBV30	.	CAWSVLPGHGAFF	TGTGCCTGGAGTGTACTCCCGGGACATGGAGCTTTCTTT
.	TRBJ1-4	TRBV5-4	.	CASSLDGGLVEKLFF	TGTGCCAGCAGCTTGGATGGAGGGTTGGTAGAAAAACTGTTTTTT
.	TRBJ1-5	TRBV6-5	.	CASSYGGGGLNQPQHF	TGTGCCAGCAGTTACGGGGGGGGAGGTCTCAATCAGCCCCAGCATTTT
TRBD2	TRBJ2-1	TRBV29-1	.	CSVEGMTSGSYNEQFF	TGCAGCGTTGAAGGGATGACTAGCGGATCCTACAATGAGCAGTTCTTC
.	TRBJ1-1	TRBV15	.	CATSRGGPEAFF	TGTGCCACCAGCAGAGGCGGGCCTGAAGCTTTCTTT
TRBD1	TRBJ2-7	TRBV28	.	CASSLGQGATSYEQYF	TGTGCCAGCAGTTTAGGGCAGGGGGCGACCTCCTACGAGCAGTACTTC
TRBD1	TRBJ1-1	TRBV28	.	CASRPPGGGLMNTEAFF	TGTGCCAGCAGGCCCCCAGGGGGCGGTTTAATGAACACTGAAGCTTTCTTT
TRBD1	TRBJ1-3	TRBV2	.	CASRRDSETGNTIYF	TGTGCCAGCAGGCGGGACAGCGAAACTGGAAACACCATATATTTT
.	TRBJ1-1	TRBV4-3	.	CASSQDEWGNTEAFF	TGCGCCAGCAGCCAAGATGAGTGGGGCAACACTGAAGCTTTCTTT
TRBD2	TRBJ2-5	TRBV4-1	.	CASSQVGSGGVLAQYF	TGCGCCAGCAGCCAAGTGGGTAGCGGGGGGGTTCTGGCCCAGTACTTC
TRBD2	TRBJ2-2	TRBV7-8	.	CASSTNSLAGGTGELFF	TGTGCCAGCAGCACTAACAGCCTAGCGGGAGGCACCGGGGAGCTGTTTTTT
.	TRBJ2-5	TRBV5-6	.	CASSLTDQETQYF	TGTGCCAGCAGCTTAACAGACCAAGAGACCCAGTACTTC
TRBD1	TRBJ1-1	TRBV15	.	CATSRDLGQEEAFF	TGTGCCACCAGCAGAGATCTGGGACAGGAAGAAGCTTTCTTT
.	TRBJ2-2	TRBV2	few	CASSGGSTGELFF	TGTGCCAGCAGTGGAGGGAGCACCGGGGAGCTGTTTTTT
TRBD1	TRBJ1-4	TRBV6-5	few	CASSPDRVLWEKLFF	TGTGCCAGCAGTCCGGACAGGGTTTTATGGGAAAAACTGTTTTTT
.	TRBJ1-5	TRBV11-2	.	CASSLERTNGNQPQHF	TGTGCCAGCAGCTTAGAACGGACAAACGGCAATCAGCCCCAGCATTTT
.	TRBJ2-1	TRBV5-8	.	CASSLGVRGSPLNEQFF	TGTGCCAGCAGCTTGGGGGTCCGCGGTTCCCCTCTCAATGAGCAGTTCTTC